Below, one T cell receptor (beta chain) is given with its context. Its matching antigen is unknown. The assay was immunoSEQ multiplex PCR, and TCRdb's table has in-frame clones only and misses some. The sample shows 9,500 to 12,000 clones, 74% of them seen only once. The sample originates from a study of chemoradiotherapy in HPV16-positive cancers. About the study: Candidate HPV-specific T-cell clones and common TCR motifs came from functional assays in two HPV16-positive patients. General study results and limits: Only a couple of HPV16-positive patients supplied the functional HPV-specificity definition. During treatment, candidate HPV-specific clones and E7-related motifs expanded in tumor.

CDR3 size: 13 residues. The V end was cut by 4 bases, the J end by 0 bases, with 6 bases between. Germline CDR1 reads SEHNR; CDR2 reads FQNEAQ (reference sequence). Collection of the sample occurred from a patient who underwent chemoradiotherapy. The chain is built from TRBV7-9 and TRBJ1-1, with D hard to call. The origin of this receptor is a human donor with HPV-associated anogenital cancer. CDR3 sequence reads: CASSSRMNTEAFF. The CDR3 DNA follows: TGTGCCAGCAGCTCCCGAATGAACACTGAAGCTTTCTTT. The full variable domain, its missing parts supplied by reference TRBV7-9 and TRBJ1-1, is DTGVSQNPRHKITKRGQNVTFRCDPISEHNRLYWYRQTLGQGPEFLTYFQNEAQLEKSRLLSDRFSAERPKGSFSTLEIQRTEQGDSAMYLCASSSRMNTEAFFGQGTRLTVV.